The clone carrying this T cell receptor (beta chain) was seen ten or more times. As yet, its antigen is unknown. MiXCR, applied by TCRdb to the RT-PCR reads, yields one record per CDR3 protein. This table has about 800,000 distinct CDR3 sequences, over 20% appearing once. The data are from a study of response to subunit inactivated influenza vaccine. Findings and limits, study-wide: Authors suggested that a seasonal influenza vaccination recruits few new T cells each time.

CDR3 length: 15 amino acids. The ends were cut back, 10 bases at V and 7 bases at J, with 22 bases in the middle. Germline V gives CDR1 ENHRY, CDR2 SYGVKD. The TCR originated in a man aged 45-65 years who received an inactivated influenza vaccine. The chain is built from TRBV10-3 and TRBJ2-2, with TRBD2 as a possible D gene (5 bases). This specimen was PBMCs from blood, taken roughly 5 days after vaccination. CDR3 region: CANSQQLGPFGELFF. In nucleotides, the CDR3 is TGTGCCAACTCCCAACAACTAGGACCCTTCGGGGAGCTGTTTTTT.